This T cell receptor beta chain was obtained from a study of blood T cell repertoires in COVID-19. For the study at large: The samples span acute and convalescent COVID-19 from the United States, Italy and Spain. Nucleic acid was either cDNA or gDNA, and it came from T cells, B-cell-depleted T cells, or PBMCs.

The assay was immunoSEQ multiplex PCR, and TCRdb's table has in-frame clones only and misses some. This sample has some 130,000 clones, with 80% found just once. Per the germline V gene, CDR1 is MNHEY and CDR2 is SMNVEV (reference sequence). This CDR3 has 16 residues. V was pared by 4 bases and J by 6 bases, with 21 bases between. Sequencing input: peripheral blood. This receptor was identified in a man in his 70s with acute or convalescent COVID-19. V and J are TRBV27 and TRBJ1-2, with a possible D match to TRBD1 (5 bases). DNA for the CDR3: TGTGCCAGCAGTTGGACGAGCCTCGGGACTCCGGATGGCTACACCTTC. Its protein product is CASSWTSLGTPDGYTF.